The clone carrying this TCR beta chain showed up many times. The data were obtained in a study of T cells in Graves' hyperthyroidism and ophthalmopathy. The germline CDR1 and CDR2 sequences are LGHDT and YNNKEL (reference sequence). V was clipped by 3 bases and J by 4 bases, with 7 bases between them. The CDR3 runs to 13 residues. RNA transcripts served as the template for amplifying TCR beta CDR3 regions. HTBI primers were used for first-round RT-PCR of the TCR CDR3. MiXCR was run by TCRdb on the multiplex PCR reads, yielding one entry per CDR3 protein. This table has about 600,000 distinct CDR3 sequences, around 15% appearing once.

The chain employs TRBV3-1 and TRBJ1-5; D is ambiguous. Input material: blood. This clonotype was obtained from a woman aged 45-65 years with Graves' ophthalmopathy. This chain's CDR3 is CASSQAKNQPQHF. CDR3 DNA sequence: TGTGCCAGCAGCCAGGCTAAGAATCAGCCCCAGCATTTT. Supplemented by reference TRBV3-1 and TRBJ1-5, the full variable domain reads DTAVSQTPKYLVTQMGNDKSIKCEQNLGHDTMYWYKQDSKKFLKIMFSYNNKELIINETVPNRFSPKSPDKAHLNLHINSLELGDSAVYFCASSQAKNQPQHFGDGTRLSIL.